This is a list of T cell receptor beta chains from one sample in a study of OX40 agonist ivuxolimab in advanced cancers. Measured with immunoSEQ multiplex PCR; TCRdb has only the in-frame clones, and not every one. This sample has more than 45,000 clones; about 90% occur once, and the top ten carry 45% to 55%. Specimen: CD4+ or CD8+ T cells sorted from blood, collected in a trial of the OX40 agonist ivuxolimab. The receptors were gathered from an adult with an advanced solid tumor such as melanoma, head and neck, liver or kidney cancer. CDR3s include the opening cysteine and the closing phenylalanine or tryptophan. A D gene is named only where the DNA matches it firmly. Size tells how often a clone was seen (once, few, many) or the class of an expanded clone, and some rows leave it out.

abundance | j_gene | d_gene | v_gene | CDR3nt | CDR3aa
once | TRBJ2-7 | . | TRBV2 | TGTGCCAGCACGGCCAGAAGCTACGAGCAGTACTTC | CASTARSYEQYF
few | TRBJ1-6 | . | TRBV2 | TGTGCCAGCAGTGAAGGGGGGGATGCTATATCAATGTATAATTCACCCCTCCACTTT | CASSEGGDAISMYNSPLHF
. | TRBJ1-5 | . | TRBV6-1 | TGTGCCAGCAGTGAACAGGGGTATAGCAATCAGCCCCAGCATTTT | CASSEQGYSNQPQHF
. | TRBJ2-7 | TRBD1 | TRBV7-6 | TGTGCCAGCAGCCCCGACAGGGTCGAGCAGTACTTC | CASSPDRVEQYF
. | TRBJ2-2 | . | TRBV2 | TGTGCCAGCAGAGGCACCGGGGAGCTGTTTTTT | CASRGTGELFF
. | TRBJ2-3 | TRBD2 | TRBV6-5 | TGTGCCAGCAGTTACGGGCTAGCGGGGGATATGGATACGCAGTATTTT | CASSYGLAGDMDTQYF
. | TRBJ2-1 | TRBD2 | TRBV27 | TGTGCCAGCAGTTTAGACGGGACTAGTTTGGGGTATGAGCAGTTCTTC | CASSLDGTSLGYEQFF
. | TRBJ2-7 | . | TRBV28 | TGTGCCAGCAGACTTCCTCCCCCCAGGGGTGACTACGAGCAGTACTTC | CASRLPPPRGDYEQYF
once | TRBJ1-1 | . | TRBV7-9 | TGTGCCAGCAGCTCCAGCCTGAACACTGAAGCTTTCTTT | CASSSSLNTEAFF
. | TRBJ2-2 | . | TRBV29-1 | TGCAGCGTTTCCCCAGCGGGTCCCGGGGAGCTGTTTTTT | CSVSPAGPGELFF
. | TRBJ2-7 | TRBD1 | TRBV18 | TGTGCCAGCTCAGGAGGACAGGGAACCTACGAGCAGTACTTC | CASSGGQGTYEQYF
. | TRBJ2-3 | TRBD2 | TRBV27 | TGTGCCAGCAGTCTCTATGCGCTAGCGGAAACAGATACGCAGTATTTT | CASSLYALAETDTQYF
. | TRBJ1-2 | TRBD1 | TRBV5-1 | TGCGCCAGCAGCCCGGGGACAGGGGACGATAGCGGCTACACCTTC | CASSPGTGDDSGYTF
. | TRBJ2-7 | . | TRBV5-3 | TGTGCCAGAAGGGGGATAGCACCCCTCCTCTCCTACGAGCAGTACTTC | CARRGIAPLLSYEQYF
once | TRBJ1-1 | . | TRBV2 | TGTGCCAGCAAGCAAACTTTTAACACTGAAGCTTTCTTT | CASKQTFNTEAFF
few | TRBJ1-1 | . | TRBV29-1 | TGCAGCGTTGAAGATCAGGGCTCTGAAGCTTTCTTT | CSVEDQGSEAFF
. | TRBJ2-7 | . | TRBV4-1 | TGCGCCAGCAGCCAGGAGGGCCCACCGAGCTCCTACGAGCAGTACTTC | CASSQEGPPSSYEQYF
. | TRBJ2-5 | . | TRBV7-8 | TGTGCCAGCAGCTACGACATCAGAGAGACCCAGTACTTC | CASSYDIRETQYF
. | TRBJ2-7 | . | TRBV10-1 | TGCGCCAGCAGTGAGTCGAGTCTCGAGCAGTACTTC | CASSESSLEQYF
. | TRBJ2-7 | TRBD1 | TRBV5-1 | TGCGCCAGCAGCTTCCGGGACAGAACCTACGAGCAGTACTTC | CASSFRDRTYEQYF
few | TRBJ1-5 | TRBD1 | TRBV6-5 | TGTGCCAGCAGTCCGACAGGGAATAGCAATCAGCCCCAGCATTTT | CASSPTGNSNQPQHF
. | TRBJ1-5 | . | TRBV19 | TGTGCCAGTAGTATACTCAGGGACGGAAGCAATCAGCCCCAGCATTTT | CASSILRDGSNQPQHF
. | TRBJ1-1 | . | TRBV30 | TGTGCCTGGAGTGTAGGGTTATGGCTTCAAGCTTTCTTT | CAWSVGLWLQAFF
. | TRBJ2-3 | . | TRBV7-6 | TGTGCCAGCAGCTTAGTCGGCGGGCGTTCAGATACGCAGTATTTT | CASSLVGGRSDTQYF
. | TRBJ1-3 | . | TRBV7-6 | TGTGCCAGCAGCTTTGGAAACACCATATATTTT | CASSFGNTIYF
. | TRBJ2-7 | . | TRBV28 | TGTGCCAGCAGCCGTCCAGGGGGGACCTACGAGCAGTACTTC | CASSRPGGTYEQYF
. | TRBJ2-7 | . | TRBV25-1 | TGTGCCAGCAGTCGAAACCGGGACGGCTCCTACGAGCAGTACTTC | CASSRNRDGSYEQYF
. | TRBJ2-7 | TRBD2 | TRBV4-2 | TGTGCCAGCAGCCAAGAGGACGGCGGGGGGGCCATCGAGCAGTACTTC | CASSQEDGGGAIEQYF
few | TRBJ2-5 | . | TRBV7-9 | TGTGCCAGCAGCCTAGGGGGAACCCAGTACTTC | CASSLGGTQYF